The 20 T cell receptor beta chains given below trace back to one sample, sequenced in a study of vaccination effects on CD4 cells after COVID-19 (dated by TCRdb to between 2021 and 2022). In the ViraFEST assay, PBMC were stimulated with viral peptide pools, and TCR sequencing was then used to find antigen-specific CD4+ T cell clonotypes based on their expansion. After 10 days of culture, CD4+ T cells were isolated with the EasySep CD4+ T cell isolation kit. Each participant received two doses of an mRNA SARS-CoV-2 vaccine, either BNT162b2 or mRNA-1273. Antigens of these TCRs are unknown. To prepare the library, the immunoSEQ multiplex PCR assay was applied. The source is immuneACCESS, and TCRdb retained only in-frame sequences with V and J called. Part of the clones is not carried over; for the studies checked, unresolved V genes explain less than half of this, and the remainder is unexplained. In all, the sample holds around 26,000 clones, and more than 65% of those were seen once. The top ten clonotypes cover around 8.2% of the sample.

The input for sequencing was CD4+ T cells from PBMCs cultured with SARS-CoV-2 spike peptides, taken after COVID-19 vaccination. The cell subset or site label for this specimen denotes: SARS-CoV-2 spike overlapping peptide pool stimulation. The receptors originated from a human donor who received a COVID-19 vaccine.

V gene TRBV5-8 combines with J gene TRBJ2-5; D remains ambiguous. The CDR3 has 12 amino acids. Germline CDR1 SGHTS, CDR2 YDEGEE. The V end was cut by 7 bases, the J end by 2 bases, with 9 bases between. The CDR3 nucleotides are TGTGCCAGCCTGGTCGGGCAAGAGACCCAGTACTTC. Amino acid sequence: CASLVGQETQYF.

The rearrangement uses TRBV2 and TRBJ1-5, with 7 bases lining up with TRBD1. There are 15 residues in the CDR3. After removal of 8 bases from V and 3 bases from J, the junction contained 10 bases not matched to a gene. Per the germline V gene, CDR1 is SNHLY and CDR2 is FYNNEI. The CDR3 loop is CASAQGQVVNQPQHF. The CDR3 bases are TGTGCCAGCGCCCAAGGACAGGTGGTCAATCAGCCCCAGCATTTT.

In its sample, this clone was seen once. The rearrangement joins TRBV11-2 to TRBJ1-2; 7 nucleotides match TRBD1. CDR1 is SGHAT, CDR2 FQNNGV, per germline. Unmatched junction bases numbered 6, after V lost 5 bases and J lost 6 bases. The CDR3 has 13 amino acids. In DNA, the CDR3 is TGTGCCAGCAGCGCGGGACAGAGGAATGGCTACACCTTC. Translating it yields CASSAGQRNGYTF.

The chain uses TRBV6-1 and TRBJ2-5; 13 bases match TRBD2. With 0 bases clipped from V and 5 bases from J, the junction kept 3 bases outside the gene matches. This CDR3 has 16 residues. The germline CDR1 and CDR2 sequences are MNHNS and SASEGT. The CDR3 coding sequence is TGTGCCAGCAGTGAAGCGGGACTAGCGGGACGCGAGACCCAGTACTTC. This encodes CASSEAGLAGRETQYF.

The gene calls are TRBV19 and TRBJ1-2; 7 nucleotides align to TRBD1. The V segment lost 9 bases and the J segment 3 bases; nucleotides outside the gene matches: 10. From germline, CDR1 is LNHDA and CDR2 SQIVND (reference sequence). CDR3 length equals 14 residues. The CDR3 coding sequence is TGTGCCAGCACTCGGACAGGAGAGTACTATGGCTACACCTTC. Translating gives CASTRTGEYYGYTF.

V and J are TRBV5-1 and TRBJ2-5; D is perhaps TRBD1 or TRBD2 (5 bases each). The germline gives CDR1 SGHRS, CDR2 YFSETQ. The CDR3 is 13 residues long. Deletions cut 10 bases from V and 2 bases from J, with 15 bases between. This chain's CDR3 is CASKLWGQETQYF. As DNA, the CDR3 is TGCGCCTCGAAATTATGGGGGCAAGAGACCCAGTACTTC. Filled out from reference TRBV5-1 and TRBJ2-5, the complete variable domain reads KAGVTQTPRYLIKTRGQQVTLSCSPISGHRSVSWYQQTPGQGLQFLFEYFSETQRNKGNFPGRFSGRQFSNSRSEMNVSTLELGDSALYLCASKLWGQETQYFGPGTRLLVL.

This rearrangement joins TRBV5-1 to TRBJ1-1; 7 bases are a match to TRBD1. The V gene's germline CDR1 is SGHRS and CDR2 YFSETQ. V shed 1 base and J 3 bases; nucleotides not matched to a gene: 3. This CDR3 region has 14 residues. The CDR3 here is CASSLPQGDTEAFF. In DNA, the CDR3 is TGCGCCAGCAGCTTGCCGCAGGGGGACACTGAAGCTTTCTTT.

This chain links TRBV7-8 with TRBJ2-3, with TRBD1 matching over 11 bases. Looked up from germline, CDR1 is SGHVS and CDR2 is FQNEAQ. There are 16 residues in the CDR3. Unmatched junction bases numbered 8, after V lost 5 bases and J lost 4 bases. Here the CDR3 DNA reads TGTGCCAGCAGCCCTCGTGTGGGACAGGGGGCAGATACGCAGTATTTT. The encoded protein is CASSPRVGQGADTQYF. Based on the CDR3 plus reference TRBV7-8 and TRBJ2-3, the full variable domain is GAGVSQSPRYKVAKRGQDVALRCDPISGHVSLFWYQQALGQGPEFLTYFQNEAQLDKSGLPSDRFFAERPEGSVSTLKIQRTQQEDSAVYLCASSPRVGQGADTQYFGPGTRLTVL.

The chain couples TRBV24-1 to TRBJ2-2; possibly TRBD2 for D (6 bases). This CDR3 is built from 18 residues. Deletions cut 1 base from V and 2 bases from J, with 16 bases between. Germline values: CDR1 KGHDR, CDR2 SFDVKD. CDR3 sequence: CATSDFRGRPDNTGELFF. CDR3 sequence (DNA): TGTGCCACCAGTGATTTTCGTGGGAGGCCCGATAACACCGGGGAGCTGTTTTTT.

V usage is TRBV5-1 and J usage is TRBJ1-2; possible D gene TRBD1, 5 bases. Germline V gene data show CDR1 as SGHRS and CDR2 as YFSETQ. The CDR3 runs 14 residues. Trimming shortened V by 0 bases and J by 2 bases, and 8 bases separated the two germline ends. CDR3 in amino acids: CASSLEGTNYGYTF. Written as DNA, the CDR3 is TGCGCCAGCAGCTTGGAGGGGACGAACTATGGCTACACCTTC.

This clone was seen more than once but under ten times. V is TRBV5-4 and J is TRBJ2-3; 11 bases match TRBD2. This CDR3 spans 15 amino acids. The germline gives CDR1 SGHNT, CDR2 YYREEE (reference sequence). With V trimmed by 0 bases and J by 3 bases, 0 bases remained unmatched. The CDR3 nucleotides read TGTGCCAGCAGCTTGGGACTAGCGGGAACAGATACGCAGTATTTT. Encoded protein: CASSLGLAGTDTQYF.

The gene calls are TRBV18 and TRBJ1-1; the D gene is possibly TRBD1 (5 bases). Per the germline V gene, CDR1 is KGHSH and CDR2 is LQKENI. This CDR3 has 14 amino acids. V was cut by 3 bases and J by 5 bases, with 13 bases left in between. CDR3 in amino acids: CASSPGGWRTEAFF. CDR3 sequence (DNA): TGTGCCAGCTCACCCGGGGGGTGGAGAACTGAAGCTTTCTTT. Supplemented by reference TRBV18 and TRBJ1-1, the full variable domain reads NAGVMQNPRHLVRRRGQEARLRCSPMKGHSHVYWYRQLPEEGLKFMVYLQKENIIDESGMPKERFSAEFPKEGPSILRIQQVVRGDSAAYFCASSPGGWRTEAFFGQGTRLTVV.

This chain connects TRBV6-5 to TRBJ1-1; 7 bases are a match to TRBD1. The CDR3 consists of 14 residues. J was trimmed by 5 bases and V by 10 bases; bases with no gene match: 13. From germline, CDR1 is MNHEY and CDR2 SVGAGI. Here the CDR3 reads CATILQGVWTEAFF. The CDR3 DNA sequence: TGTGCCACCATTCTCCAGGGGGTTTGGACTGAAGCTTTCTTT.

This chain links TRBV6-6 with TRBJ1-2; 12 nucleotides agree with TRBD1. V dropped 5 bases and J dropped 6; count of bases not matched to a gene: 7. CDR3 length equals 15 residues. Germline assignment: CDR1 MNHNY and CDR2 SVGAGI (reference sequence). DNA for the CDR3: TGTGCCAGCAGTACTCCTAGGGACAGGGGGCATGGCTACACCTTC. It is translated as CASSTPRDRGHGYTF.

V and J are TRBV5-6 and TRBJ2-7; unclear D gene. This CDR3 has 13 amino acids. The V gene lost 2 bases and the J gene lost 0 bases, with 6 bases spanning the gap. The V gene's germline CDR1 is SGHDT and CDR2 YYEEEE. CDR3 sequence: CASSFGSSYEQYF. For the CDR3, the DNA is TGTGCCAGCAGCTTTGGAAGCTCCTACGAGCAGTACTTC.

The gene calls are TRBV7-9 and TRBJ2-3, with a tentative D call TRBD2 (7 bases). The germline V gene encodes CDR1 SEHNR and CDR2 FQNEAQ (reference sequence). V gave up 5 bases and J gave up 1 base, with 13 bases separating them. The CDR3 is made up of 15 amino acids. In nucleotides, the CDR3 is TGTGCCAGCAGCCCTGGGAGGGGGGGCACAGATACGCAGTATTTT. Its protein is CASSPGRGGTDTQYF.

The gene calls are TRBV23-1 and TRBJ1-3; TRBD1 matches at 7 bases. TRBV23-1 carries the ORF label, with uncertain function. The CDR3 is 15 amino acids. Germline trimming cut 0 bases from V and 7 bases from J; bases unmatched to any gene: 6. CDR3 sequence reads: CASSQSGFRGNTIYF. In DNA form, the CDR3 reads TGCGCCAGCAGTCAATCTGGGTTCAGGGGGAACACCATATATTTT.

A single count supports this clone. Other DNA sequences from this sample encode an identical CDR3 as well. This rearrangement joins TRBV2 to TRBJ1-5, with no clear D. Trimming took off 6 bases at V and 0 bases at J, with 6 bases between the two ends. The CDR3 runs to 13 residues. Germline CDR1 SNHLY, CDR2 FYNNEI. The CDR3 DNA reads TGTGCCAGCAGATTTTATAGCAATCAGCCCCAGCATTTT. Translated, it gives CASRFYSNQPQHF. The full variable domain, with the rest looked up from reference TRBV2 and TRBJ1-5, is EPEVTQTPSHQVTQMGQEVILRCVPISNHLYFYWYRQILGQKVEFLVSFYNNEISEKSEIFDDQFSVERPDGSNFTLKIRSTKLEDSAMYFCASRFYSNQPQHFGDGTRLSIL.

J is TRBJ2-2 and V is TRBV3-1 (or the pseudogene TRBV3-2), with D possibly TRBD2 on 7 matching bases. The CDR3 runs to 17 residues. Looked up from germline, CDR1 is LGHDT and CDR2 is YNNKEL (reference sequence). The V end was cut by 0 bases, the J end by 6 bases, with 17 bases between. The DNA for the CDR3 is TGTGCCAGCAGCCAAGATTGGGGGGGCCAGGGTGCCGGGGAGCTGTTTTTT. It codes for CASSQDWGGQGAGELFF.

The chain joins TRBV6-5 to TRBJ1-5, with D perhaps TRBD1 (5 bases). In germline, CDR1 is MNHEY, CDR2 SVGAGI. Trimming removed 0 bases from V and 6 bases from J, with 15 bases in between. The CDR3 spans 16 residues. This CDR3 reads CASSYSRDPNGQPQHF. The CDR3 region has the DNA TGTGCCAGCAGTTACTCGAGGGACCCTAACGGTCAGCCCCAGCATTTT.